This TCR beta chain emerged from a study of OX40 agonist ivuxolimab in advanced cancers. Study-wide context: Age averaged around 60 years (range about 23 to 85), and less than 85% were male. Partial responses, seen in three patients, involved one hepatocellular carcinoma and two cutaneous melanomas.

Trimming took 0 bases from V and 4 from J, leaving 13 bases between them. The CDR3 contains 15 residues. The germline V gene encodes CDR1 SGHKS and CDR2 YYEKEE (reference sequence). The data were produced by immunoSEQ multiplex PCR, yet TCRdb's version contains in-frame clones alone and is incomplete. The data show about 120,000 clones, roughly 95% seen once. This clonotype was obtained from an adult with an advanced solid tumor such as melanoma, head and neck, liver or kidney cancer. This chain uses TRBV5-5 with TRBJ1-2; D not resolved. Material: CD4+ or CD8+ T cells sorted from blood, obtained in a trial of the OX40 agonist ivuxolimab. The chain's CDR3 is CASSLAFSGAYGYTF. The CDR3 bases are TGTGCCAGCAGCTTGGCTTTTTCAGGAGCCTATGGCTACACCTTC. The whole variable domain, filled in from reference TRBV5-5 and TRBJ1-2, reads DAGVTQSPTHLIKTRGQQVTLRCSPISGHKSVSWYQQVLGQGPQFIFQYYEKEERGRGNFPDRFSARQFPNYSSELNVNALLLGDSALYLCASSLAFSGAYGYTFGSGTRLTVV.